This TCR beta chain was retrieved from a study of CD8+ T cells in alopecia areata. General observations from the study: Sequencing of scalp samples also captures resident alphabeta T cells of normal skin.

About this clone itself: Its target is unknown.

The CDR3 is made up of 15 amino acids. CDR1 and CDR2 (germline): SGHRS, YFSETQ. V was clipped by 5 bases and J by 0 bases, with 14 bases between them. Isolated RNA was reverse transcribed into cDNA used as the sequencing template. Sequenced by immunoSEQ multiplex PCR; TCRdb stores in-frame clones only, minus some. The profile shows more than 150,000 clones, more than 45% of them singletons. The starting material was CD8+ T cells sorted from blood, obtained at week 0. This clonotype originated in a human donor with alopecia areata. The gene calls are TRBV5-1 and TRBJ1-1, with D possibly being TRBD1 (6 bases). The CDR3 is CASSHRTDMNTEAFF. In nucleotides, the CDR3 is TGCGCCAGCAGTCACAGGACAGACATGAACACTGAAGCTTTCTTT.